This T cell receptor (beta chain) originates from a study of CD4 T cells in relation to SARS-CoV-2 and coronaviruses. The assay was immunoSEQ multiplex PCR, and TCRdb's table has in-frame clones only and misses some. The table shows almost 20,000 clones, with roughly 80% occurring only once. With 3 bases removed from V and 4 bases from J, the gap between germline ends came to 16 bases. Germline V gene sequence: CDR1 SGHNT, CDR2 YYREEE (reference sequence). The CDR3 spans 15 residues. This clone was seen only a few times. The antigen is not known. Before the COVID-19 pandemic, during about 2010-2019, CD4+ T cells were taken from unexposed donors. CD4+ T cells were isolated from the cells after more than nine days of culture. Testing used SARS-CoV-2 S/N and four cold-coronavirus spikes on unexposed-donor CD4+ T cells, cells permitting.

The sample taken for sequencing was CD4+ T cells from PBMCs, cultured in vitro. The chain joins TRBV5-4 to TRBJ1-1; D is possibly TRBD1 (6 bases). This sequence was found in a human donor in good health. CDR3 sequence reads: CASSWGLGGGTEAFF. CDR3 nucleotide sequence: TGTGCCAGCAGCTGGGGGCTTGGGGGTGGCACTGAAGCTTTCTTT. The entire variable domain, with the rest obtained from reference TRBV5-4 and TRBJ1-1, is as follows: ETGVTQSPTHLIKTRGQQVTLRCSSQSGHNTVSWYQQALGQGPQFIFQYYREEENGRGNFPPRFSGLQFPNYSSELNVNALELDDSALYLCASSWGLGGGTEAFFGQGTRLTVV.